This T cell receptor (beta chain) was identified during a study of cytomegalovirus exposure and HLA in healthy donors. In the study overall: In terms of ancestry, the Caucasian-associated cluster contained about four fifths of the roughly 400 genotyped donors.

Worth noting for this clone: What it binds is unknown.

The PCR contained 60 Vbeta and 13 Jbeta primers. Per the original data handling: Unique TCR beta chains numbered about 72 million in a later analysis, with around 10 million shared. Data came from immunoSEQ multiplex PCR; TCRdb stores just in-frame clones and leaves some out. V and J calls plus clone size are reproduced from that table; the DNA served to infer D and trimming. Recorded for this sample: fewer than 150,000 clones. CDR3 length equals 14 residues. Germline CDR1 is MNHNY and CDR2 is SVGAGI (reference sequence). Trimming removed 6 bases from V and 6 bases from J; junction bases left unmatched: 7. Findings and limits, study-wide: A further, later analysis showed that HLA-associated TCR beta chains (compared with equally common others) were more clonally expanded.

The chain is built from TRBV6-6 and TRBJ1-5, with TRBD1 matching 8 bases. Source material: PBMCs. This receptor was identified in a woman aged 60-75 years in good health and CMV-seronegative. CDR3: CASSTSGGSQPQHF. Here the CDR3 DNA reads TGTGCCAGCAGCACATCAGGGGGCAGTCAGCCCCAGCATTTT.